This entry lists 29 T cell receptor beta chains sequenced from one sample in a study of OX40 agonist ivuxolimab in advanced cancers. Some clones are missing from TCRdb's copy, which holds only in-frame ones; the method was immunoSEQ multiplex PCR. The sample has around 17,000 clones, 65% to 90% seen once. The sequencing used CD4+ or CD8+ T cells sorted from blood, collected in a trial of the OX40 agonist ivuxolimab. All receptors derive from an adult with an advanced solid tumor such as melanoma, head and neck, liver or kidney cancer.

The chain recombines TRBV10-2 with TRBJ2-7; TRBD2 agrees at 13 bases. The CDR3 contains 15 residues. Germline values: CDR1 WSHSY, CDR2 SAAADI. With 4 bases clipped from V and 4 bases from J, the junction kept 4 bases outside the gene matches. The chain's CDR3 is CASSGGLAGVYEQYF. CDR3 coding DNA: TGCGCCAGCAGTGGCGGACTAGCGGGAGTGTACGAGCAGTACTTC.

This clone was found once. The chain has TRBV5-1 and TRBJ1-4; D may be TRBD1 (5 bases). CDR3 length: 14 amino acids. Germline V gene data show CDR1 as SGHRS and CDR2 as YFSETQ. V lost 3 bases and J lost 4, with 10 bases in between. This CDR3 reads CASSSGPSNEKLFF. Here the CDR3 DNA reads TGCGCCAGCAGCTCGGGACCGAGTAATGAAAAACTGTTTTTT.

This clone has a single count. The chain employs TRBV7-9 and TRBJ2-3; tentative D call: TRBD2 (6 bases). Germline CDR1 is SEHNR and CDR2 is FQNEAQ (reference sequence). The CDR3 sequence is 14 residues long. The ends were cut back, 7 bases at V and 6 bases at J, with 17 bases in the middle. The CDR3 nucleotides are TGTGCCAGCAATGGGGAGGTTCGTTACGATACGCAGTATTTT. Translated, it gives CASNGEVRYDTQYF.

This clone was seen only once. This chain joins TRBV25-1 and TRBJ2-5; no definite D call. V was clipped by 6 bases and J by 5 bases, with 10 bases between them. Looked up from germline, CDR1 is MGHDK and CDR2 is SYGVNS. This CDR3 is 12 amino acids long. The CDR3 bases are TGTGCCAGCAGGACCGGTGGGGAGACCCAGTACTTC. It specifies CASRTGGETQYF.

This chain uses TRBV15 with TRBJ2-7; D unclear. From germline, CDR1 is LNHNV and CDR2 YYDKDF (reference sequence). The CDR3 runs 13 residues. Trimming took 0 bases from V and 3 from J, leaving 6 bases between them. The CDR3 spells CATSRDFVYEQYF. For the CDR3, the DNA is TGTGCCACCAGCAGAGATTTTGTCTACGAGCAGTACTTC.

The rearrangement links TRBV2 to TRBJ1-5; 9 bases align to TRBD1. The CDR3 is 13 residues long. J was trimmed by 5 bases and V by 6 bases; bases with no gene match: 2. Germline V gene sequence: CDR1 SNHLY, CDR2 FYNNEI. The CDR3 DNA sequence: TGTGCCAGCAGAACAGGGGGCTATCAGCCCCAGCATTTT. It codes for CASRTGGYQPQHF. The variable domain in full, completed from reference TRBV2 and TRBJ1-5, reads EPEVTQTPSHQVTQMGQEVILRCVPISNHLYFYWYRQILGQKVEFLVSFYNNEISEKSEIFDDQFSVERPDGSNFTLKIRSTKLEDSAMYFCASRTGGYQPQHFGDGTRLSIL.

This sequence joins TRBV4-1 and TRBJ2-1, with 10 bases identical to TRBD1. With V trimmed by 4 bases and J by 4 bases, 7 bases remained unmatched. In germline, CDR1 is MGHRA, CDR2 YSYEKL. The CDR3 has 16 amino acids. The CDR3 loop reads CASSPMDRGGYNEQFF. CDR3 DNA: TGCGCCAGCAGCCCAATGGACAGGGGGGGATACAATGAGCAGTTCTTC.

V and J are TRBV6-1 and TRBJ1-5; D not resolved. The CDR3 length is 17 residues. V was cut by 1 base and J by 0 bases, with 13 bases left in between. Germline CDR1 reads MNHNS; CDR2 reads SASEGT. The CDR3, as DNA: TGTGCCAGCAGTGAAGTCCCCAGTATTTATAGCAATCAGCCCCAGCATTTT. This gives the protein CASSEVPSIYSNQPQHF.

The rearrangement links TRBV19 to TRBJ1-5; possibly TRBD1 for D (5 bases). The V and J ends lost 3 bases and 1 base respectively, with 7 bases between them. The CDR3 runs to 14 residues. From germline, CDR1 is LNHDA and CDR2 SQIVND (reference sequence). The CDR3 DNA reads as TGTGCCAGTAGTATCTGGGGGAGCAATCAGCCCCAGCATTTT. This codes for CASSIWGSNQPQHF.

The rearrangement uses TRBV7-2 and TRBJ2-1; D is uncertain. Trimming pared 1 base from V and 5 bases from J, leaving 12 bases between. The germline V gene has CDR1 SGHTA and CDR2 FQGNSA. The CDR3 has 15 amino acids. This CDR3 is CASSLDSVVNNEQFF. DNA of the CDR3: TGTGCCAGCAGCTTAGATTCTGTAGTTAACAATGAGCAGTTCTTC.

This rearrangement joins TRBV2 to TRBJ1-1; D remains ambiguous. Looked up from germline, CDR1 is SNHLY and CDR2 is FYNNEI. Trimming left V 3 bases short and J 2 bases short, with 10 bases between. CDR3 size: 14 residues. CDR3 in DNA: TGTGCCAGCAGTGATTCAGGTGCCAACACTGAAGCTTTCTTT. It encodes CASSDSGANTEAFF.

The J gene is TRBJ1-5, the V gene TRBV27, with 7 bases aligning to TRBD1. Per the germline V gene, CDR1 is MNHEY and CDR2 is SMNVEV (reference sequence). CDR3 length equals 14 residues. V lost 6 bases and J lost 2; bases outside the gene matches: 4. In nucleotides, the CDR3 is TGTGCCAGCAGCCCCAGGGGGGGCAATCAGCCCCAGCATTTT. Its translation is CASSPRGGNQPQHF.

The chain links TRBV25-1 to TRBJ2-1; TRBD2 is a possible D gene (6 bases). Trimming pared 8 bases from V and 4 bases from J, leaving 24 bases between. Germline-derived CDR1 and CDR2 are MGHDK and SYGVNS. The CDR3 consists of 17 residues. CDR3: CASGRLNPGLLYNEQFF. CDR3 DNA sequence: TGTGCCAGCGGGCGACTGAACCCGGGACTCCTTTACAATGAGCAGTTCTTC.

The J gene is TRBJ2-1, the V gene TRBV4-3; 7 bases fit TRBD2. Per the germline V gene, CDR1 is LGHNA and CDR2 is YSLEER. Trimming took 5 bases from V and 7 from J; bases not matched to a gene: 5. The CDR3 is 13 residues long. CDR3 sequence reads: CASSIAGANEQFF. The CDR3 nucleotides are TGCGCCAGCAGCATAGCGGGTGCGAATGAGCAGTTCTTC.

This clone has only a few counts. This chain uses TRBV19 with TRBJ1-4; D unresolved. Trimming took 1 base from V and 8 from J, leaving 8 bases between them. Germline V gene lookup returns CDR1 LNHDA and CDR2 SQIVND (reference sequence). The CDR3 extends over 13 amino acids. The CDR3 reads CASSIARGEKLFF. CDR3 DNA sequence: TGTGCCAGTAGTATAGCCCGAGGAGAAAAACTGTTTTTT.

The chain carries TRBV6-1 and TRBJ1-2; 10 bases fit TRBD1. With 6 bases clipped from V and 3 bases from J, the junction kept 1 base outside the gene matches. This CDR3 region has 13 residues. Per the germline V gene, CDR1 is MNHNS and CDR2 is SASEGT. The CDR3 nucleotides read TGTGCCAGCAGCGGGACAGGGGACTATGGCTACACCTTC. It is translated as CASSGTGDYGYTF.

The chain joins TRBV19 to TRBJ2-5; D might be TRBD2 (5 bases). Near its end, the DNA agrees better with TRBJ2-7, so the J call may be wrong. CDR1 LNHDA and CDR2 SQIVND come from the germline V gene (reference sequence). This CDR3 region has 14 residues. For the CDR3, the DNA is TGTGCCAGTAGTATGGCTTCCGGGGATTACGAGCAGTACTTC. Amino acid sequence: CASSMASGDYEQYF.

The chain couples TRBV6-1 to TRBJ1-2; D is undetermined. Germline V gene data show CDR1 as MNHNS and CDR2 as SASEGT. V dropped 6 bases and J dropped 0 bases, with 8 bases sitting between them. The CDR3 covers 13 residues. The DNA of the CDR3 is TGTGCCAGCAGCGACCATGCTAACTATGGCTACACCTTC. This gives the protein CASSDHANYGYTF.

This chain joins TRBV7-2 and TRBJ1-1; D gene ambiguous. Germline V CDR1 and CDR2: SGHTA, FQGNSA. V lost 5 bases to trimming and J lost 3 bases, with 13 bases between them. The CDR3 spans 14 residues. The CDR3, as DNA: TGTGCCAGCAGCATGACGGGAGGTTACACTGAAGCTTTCTTT. Protein: CASSMTGGYTEAFF.

The chain combines TRBV7-2 with TRBJ2-3; no firm D call. From germline, CDR1 is SGHTA and CDR2 FQGNSA. The CDR3 covers 13 residues. The germline V and J ends were trimmed by 4 bases and 7 bases, with 12 bases remaining between them. CDR3 coding DNA: TGTGCCAGCAGCTCCTCAAGTCGGAATACGCAGTATTTT. This gives the protein CASSSSSRNTQYF.

The genes are TRBV7-9 and TRBJ2-5; the match to TRBD1 covers 8 bases. The J call may be faulty, since TRBJ2-7 better matches the DNA end. Germline-derived CDR1 and CDR2 are SEHNR and FQNEAQ (reference sequence). This CDR3 comprises 15 residues. CDR3 in DNA: TGTGCCAGCAGCTTAGGGACAGGGTCGGTCTACGAGCAGTACTTC. Amino acids: CASSLGTGSVYEQYF.

The DNA for the CDR3 is TGTGCCAGCAGTTTACGGGGCCTTTACGGTCAAGAGACCCAGTACTTC. The encoded protein is CASSLRGLYGQETQYF. This sequence joins TRBV27 and TRBJ2-5; D tentatively reads TRBD1 or TRBD2 (5 bases each). CDR1 and CDR2 (germline): MNHEY, SMNVEV (reference sequence). CDR3 length equals 16 residues. V dropped 2 bases and J dropped 2 bases, with 15 bases sitting between them.

This rearrangement joins TRBV9 to TRBJ2-7; 10 positions agree with TRBD2. This CDR3 region has 16 residues. Germline CDR1 is SGDLS and CDR2 is YYNGEE. The ends lost 0 bases at V and 0 bases at J; junction bases unmatched: 3. Written as DNA, the CDR3 is TGTGCCAGCAGCGTAGCTCCTAGCGGGAGCTCCTACGAGCAGTACTTC. Its translation: CASSVAPSGSSYEQYF.

The V gene is TRBV28, the J gene TRBJ2-2, with no clear D. There are 13 residues in the CDR3. Germline V gene lookup returns CDR1 MDHEN and CDR2 SYDVKM. V was cut by 6 bases and J by 4 bases, with 9 bases left in between. The CDR3 loop is CASRPSITGELFF. Here the CDR3 DNA reads TGTGCCAGCAGACCGTCTATCACCGGGGAGCTGTTTTTT.

This chain links TRBV28 with TRBJ2-7; 9 bases fit TRBD2. Germline values: CDR1 MDHEN, CDR2 SYDVKM. The CDR3 runs 12 residues. The CDR3 loop is CAIAGDNYEQYF. The CDR3, as DNA: TGTGCTATAGCGGGAGACAACTACGAGCAGTACTTC.

The J gene is TRBJ2-6, the V gene TRBV19; D assignment may be TRBD1 or TRBD2 (5 bases each). The CDR3 has 15 residues. Deletions cut 7 bases from V and 3 bases from J, with 13 bases between. Per the germline V gene, CDR1 is LNHDA and CDR2 is SQIVND (reference sequence). The CDR3: CASNGAEVGANVLTF. CDR3 bases: TGTGCCAGTAATGGGGCGGAGGTTGGGGCCAACGTCCTGACTTTC.

This rearrangement joins TRBV9 to TRBJ2-7; the D is unclear. The length of the CDR3 is 13 residues. V lost 2 bases and J 5 bases, leaving 11 bases between the germline ends. In germline, CDR1 is SGDLS, CDR2 YYNGEE. The CDR3 DNA follows: TGTGCCAGCAGCGTGAACAGCCTTAACGAGCAGTACTTC. As protein: CASSVNSLNEQYF.

The rearrangement joins TRBV28 to TRBJ2-1; D could derive from TRBD1 or TRBD2 (5 bases each). Germline V gene sequence: CDR1 MDHEN, CDR2 SYDVKM. Trimming removed 6 bases from V and 4 bases from J, with 13 bases in between. The CDR3 has 14 residues. The CDR3: CASRAGTAYNEQFF. Here the CDR3 DNA reads TGTGCCAGCAGGGCCGGGACCGCTTACAATGAGCAGTTCTTC.

V and J are TRBV6-5 and TRBJ2-5; a weak D match, TRBD1 (6 bases). Germline V gives CDR1 MNHEY, CDR2 SVGAGI. V was clipped by 0 bases and J by 1 base, with 9 bases between them. The CDR3 consists of 15 residues. The CDR3 is CASSYSRGGQETQYF. CDR3 coding DNA: TGTGCCAGCAGTTACTCGAGAGGGGGCCAAGAGACCCAGTACTTC.